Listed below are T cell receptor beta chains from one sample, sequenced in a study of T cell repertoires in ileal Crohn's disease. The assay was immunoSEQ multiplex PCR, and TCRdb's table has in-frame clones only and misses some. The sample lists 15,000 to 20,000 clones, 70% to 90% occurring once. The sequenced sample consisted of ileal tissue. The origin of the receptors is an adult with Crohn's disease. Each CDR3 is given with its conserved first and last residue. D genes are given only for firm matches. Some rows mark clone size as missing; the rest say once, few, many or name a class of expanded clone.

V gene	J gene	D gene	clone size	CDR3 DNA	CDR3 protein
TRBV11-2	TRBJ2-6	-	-	TGTGCCAGCTCCTTGGCCTCTGGGGCCAACGTCCTGACTTTC	CASSLASGANVLTF
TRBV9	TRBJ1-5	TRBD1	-	TGTGCCAGCAGCGTAGGGCCCACGGGACAGGGGCTCCCAGTGAGCAATCAGCCCCAGCATTTT	CASSVGPTGQGLPVSNQPQHF
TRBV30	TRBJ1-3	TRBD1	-	TGTGCCTGGAGCCGGACAGGGAGGGGAAACACCATATATTTT	CAWSRTGRGNTIYF
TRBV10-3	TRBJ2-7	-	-	TGTGCCATCAGTGAGATACAGTATCTATCTCCCTACGAGCAGTACTTC	CAISEIQYLSPYEQYF
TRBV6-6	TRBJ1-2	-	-	TGTGCCAGCAGTTTTATAGGGGATGGCTACACCTTC	CASSFIGDGYTF
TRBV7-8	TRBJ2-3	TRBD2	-	TGTGCCAGCAGCTCGAGACTAGCCTGGACAGATACGCAGTATTTT	CASSSRLAWTDTQYF
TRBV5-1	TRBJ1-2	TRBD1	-	TGCGCCAGCAGCAGCCTTGGACAGGGTGTCGGTGGCTACACCTTC	CASSSLGQGVGGYTF
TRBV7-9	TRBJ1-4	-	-	TGTGCCAGCAGCTTAGCTCTGACAGGCGCTGAAAAACTGTTTTTT	CASSLALTGAEKLFF
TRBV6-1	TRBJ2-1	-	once	TGTGCCAGCAAGCGGAGCTCCTACAATGAGCAGTTCTTC	CASKRSSYNEQFF
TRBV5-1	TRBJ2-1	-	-	TGCGCCAGCAGCTCCGGACTCCGGTACAATGAGCAGTTCTTC	CASSSGLRYNEQFF
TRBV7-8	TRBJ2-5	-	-	TGTGCCAGCAGCCCATCTGTGGGACTGAAAGAGCCCCAGTACTTC	CASSPSVGLKEPQYF
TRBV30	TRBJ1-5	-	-	TGTGCCTGGGACACAGGGACACCGTATCAGCCCCAGCATTTT	CAWDTGTPYQPQHF
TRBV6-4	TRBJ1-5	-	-	TGTGCCAGCGGTCCCCAATCGGGCAATCAGCCCCAGCATTTT	CASGPQSGNQPQHF
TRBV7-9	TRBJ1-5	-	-	TGTGCCAGCAGCTTAGCGGGGGCAGGGAGTCAGCCCCAGCATTTT	CASSLAGAGSQPQHF
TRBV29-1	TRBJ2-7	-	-	TGCAGCGTTGGTATGGGGACTTTCTCCTACGAGCAGTACTTC	CSVGMGTFSYEQYF
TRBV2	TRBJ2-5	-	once	TGTGCCAGCAGTGAGACAGGTCAAGAGACCCAGTACTTC	CASSETGQETQYF
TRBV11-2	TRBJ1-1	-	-	TGTGCCAGCAGCTTACACAGGGATGCTTTCTTT	CASSLHRDAFF
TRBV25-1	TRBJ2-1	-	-	TGTGCCAGCAGTAAGGTAATAGGACAATTTTACAATGAGCAGTTCTTC	CASSKVIGQFYNEQFF
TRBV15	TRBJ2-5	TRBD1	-	TGTGCCACCAGCCCCCCCGCCGGGGGCAGGGGGCTTGAGACCCAGTACTTC	CATSPPAGGRGLETQYF
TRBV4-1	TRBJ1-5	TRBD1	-	TGCGCCAGCAGCCAGTCACAGGGGAATCAGCCCCAGCATTTT	CASSQSQGNQPQHF
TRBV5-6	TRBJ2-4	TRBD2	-	TGTGCCAGCAGCTCCCCACTAGCGGGTAGGGCCAAAAACATTCAGTACTTC	CASSSPLAGRAKNIQYF
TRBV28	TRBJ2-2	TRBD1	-	TGTGCCAGCAGTCCGGGACAGGGTAGGACCGGGGAGCTGTTTTTT	CASSPGQGRTGELFF
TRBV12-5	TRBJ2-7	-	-	TGTGCTAGTGGGGGGGACTTCTACGAGCAGTACTTC	CASGGDFYEQYF
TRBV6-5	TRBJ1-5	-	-	TGTGCCAGCAATCAGGGGATAGGTCAGCCCCAGCATTTT	CASNQGIGQPQHF
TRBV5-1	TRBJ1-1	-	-	TGCGCCAGCAGGGGCTCGGGGGGAACTGAAGCTTTCTTT	CASRGSGGTEAFF
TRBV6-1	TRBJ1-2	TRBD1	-	TGTGCCAGCAGGGGACAGGGGGACTATGGCTACACCTTC	CASRGQGDYGYTF
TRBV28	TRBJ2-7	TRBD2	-	TGTGCCAGCAGGGATCTGGTAGCGGGAGGGCCTCAAGAGCAGTACTTC	CASRDLVAGGPQEQYF
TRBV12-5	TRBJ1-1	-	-	TGTGCTAGTGGTTATCAGGGGAAAGCTTTCTTT	CASGYQGKAFF
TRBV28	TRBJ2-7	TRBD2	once	TGTGCCAGCAGTTTGCGGGGAGGGGCCTACGAGCAGTACTTC	CASSLRGGAYEQYF
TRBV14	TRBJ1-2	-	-	TGTGCCAGCAGCCCTACCCAGGGGCTCGGCTATGGCTACACCTTC	CASSPTQGLGYGYTF
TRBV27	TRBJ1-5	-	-	TGTGCCAGCAGTTTATCTCAGAATCAGCCCCAGCATTTT	CASSLSQNQPQHF
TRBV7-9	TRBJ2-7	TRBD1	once	TGTGCCAGCAGCCTACCGACAGGGTGGGGCGAGCAGTACTTC	CASSLPTGWGEQYF
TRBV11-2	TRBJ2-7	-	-	TGTGCCAGCAGCTACCGAAACCATAGTTCCTACGAGCAGTACTTC	CASSYRNHSSYEQYF
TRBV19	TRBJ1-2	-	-	TGTGCCAGTAGGATAGACAGGACAAGCGGCTACACCTTC	CASRIDRTSGYTF
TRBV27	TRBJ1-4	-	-	TGTGCCAGCAGTTTAGGGGGGAGATTGGGCGAAAAACTGTTTTTT	CASSLGGRLGEKLFF
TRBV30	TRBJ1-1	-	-	TGTGCCTGGAGACCCAGGGTTAGCACTGAAGCTTTCTTT	CAWRPRVSTEAFF
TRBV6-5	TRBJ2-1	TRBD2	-	TGTGCCAGCACCGACGGGGGGGCCTACAATGAGCAGTTCTTC	CASTDGGAYNEQFF
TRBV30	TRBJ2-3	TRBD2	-	TGTGCCTGGAGTTCAGCGGGGGCCACAGATACGCAGTATTTT	CAWSSAGATDTQYF
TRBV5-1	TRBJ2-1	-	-	TGCGCCAGCAGCTTGGAGGGAGGCGATTACAATGAGCAGTTCTTC	CASSLEGGDYNEQFF
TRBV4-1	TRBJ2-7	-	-	TGCGCCAGCAGCCAAGGCGGCGGCCCCGCCTACGAGCAGTACTTC	CASSQGGGPAYEQYF
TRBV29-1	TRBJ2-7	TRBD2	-	TGCAGCGCCAGGACTAGCGGGATGGGCGAGCAGTACTTC	CSARTSGMGEQYF
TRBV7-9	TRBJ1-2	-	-	TGTGCCAGCAGCTTAGGGGGCGGTGGCTACACCTTC	CASSLGGGGYTF
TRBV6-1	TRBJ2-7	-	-	TGTGCCAGCAGTGAAGCGCTCTGGGGGAGGTCGCCCTACGAGCAGTACTTC	CASSEALWGRSPYEQYF
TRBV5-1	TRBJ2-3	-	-	TGCGCCAGCAGCTTGGCCCCAGGCTTAACAGATACGCAGTATTTT	CASSLAPGLTDTQYF
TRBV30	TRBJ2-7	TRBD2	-	TGTGCCTGGAGGAGGACTAGCGGGTCCCCCTACGAGCAGTACTTC	CAWRRTSGSPYEQYF
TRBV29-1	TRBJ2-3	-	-	TGCAGCGTTGAGTGGGCTGGCAGGGCCACGGATACGCAGTATTTT	CSVEWAGRATDTQYF
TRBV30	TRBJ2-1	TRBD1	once	TGTGCCTGGACCGCGGCCGGTGGGGACAGGGGGCCCTACAATGAGCAGTTCTTC	CAWTAAGGDRGPYNEQFF
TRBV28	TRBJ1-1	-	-	TGTGCCAGCAGTTCCTGGACAGTGGGGAACACTGAAGCTTTCTTT	CASSSWTVGNTEAFF
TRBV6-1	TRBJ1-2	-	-	TGTGCCAGCAGTGAGTCCGGGAGCCCTGGCTACACCTTC	CASSESGSPGYTF
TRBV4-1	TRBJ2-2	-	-	TGCGCCAGCAGCCAATGGGCGGGGACCGGGGAGCTGTTTTTT	CASSQWAGTGELFF
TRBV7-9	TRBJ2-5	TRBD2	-	TGTGCCAGCAGCTTTATAGCGGGAGGGCAAGAGACCCAGTACTTC	CASSFIAGGQETQYF
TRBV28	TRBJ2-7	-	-	TGTACCAGCAGTTTAGCCTTCTACTCTCTCTACGAGCAGTACTTC	CTSSLAFYSLYEQYF
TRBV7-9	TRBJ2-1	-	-	TGTGCCAGCAGCTTGGCTTACGCCTACAATGAGCAGTTCTTC	CASSLAYAYNEQFF
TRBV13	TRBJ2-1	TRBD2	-	TGTGCCAGCAGCCCGGGAGTCGGGGGGACGCAGTTCTTC	CASSPGVGGTQFF
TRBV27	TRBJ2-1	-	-	TGTGCCAGCAGTTTAGAGGCGGCGTCCAGTGGGCAGTTCTTC	CASSLEAASSGQFF
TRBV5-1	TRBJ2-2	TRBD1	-	TGCGCCAGCAGCGGCGGGACAGGCTACACCGGGGAGCTGTTTTTT	CASSGGTGYTGELFF
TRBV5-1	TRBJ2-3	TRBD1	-	TGCGCCAGCAGCTTGGCCGGGACAGTGTACACAGATACGCAGTATTTT	CASSLAGTVYTDTQYF